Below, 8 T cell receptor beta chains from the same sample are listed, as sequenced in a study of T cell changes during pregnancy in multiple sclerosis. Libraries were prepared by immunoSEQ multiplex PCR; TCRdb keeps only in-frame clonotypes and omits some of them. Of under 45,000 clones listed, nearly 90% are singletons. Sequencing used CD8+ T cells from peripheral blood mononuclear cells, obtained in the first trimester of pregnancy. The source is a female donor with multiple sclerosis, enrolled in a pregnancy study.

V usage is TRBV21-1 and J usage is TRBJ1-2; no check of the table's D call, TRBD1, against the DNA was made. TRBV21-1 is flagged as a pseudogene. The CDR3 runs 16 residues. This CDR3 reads CASSNGTGTGNRGYTF. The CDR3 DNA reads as TGTGCCAGCAGCAACGGCACCGGGACAGGGAATAGAGGCTACACCTTC.

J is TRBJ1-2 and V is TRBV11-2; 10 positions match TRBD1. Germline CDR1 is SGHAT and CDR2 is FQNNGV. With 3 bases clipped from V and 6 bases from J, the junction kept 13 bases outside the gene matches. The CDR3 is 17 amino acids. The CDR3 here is CASSFPDSGTGANGYTF. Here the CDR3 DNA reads TGTGCCAGCAGCTTCCCAGACTCCGGGACAGGGGCCAATGGCTACACCTTC.

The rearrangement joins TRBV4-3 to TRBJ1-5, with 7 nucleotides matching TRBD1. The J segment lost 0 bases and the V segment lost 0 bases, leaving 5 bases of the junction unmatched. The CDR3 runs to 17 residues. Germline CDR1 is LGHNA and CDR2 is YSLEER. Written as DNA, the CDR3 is TGCGCCAGCAGCCAAGATAGGGGGCCACTTAGCAATCAGCCCCAGCATTTT. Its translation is CASSQDRGPLSNQPQHF.

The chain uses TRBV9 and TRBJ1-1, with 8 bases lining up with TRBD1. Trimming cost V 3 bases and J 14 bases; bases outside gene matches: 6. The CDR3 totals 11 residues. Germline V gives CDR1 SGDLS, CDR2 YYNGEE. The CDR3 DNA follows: TGTGCCAGCAGCGGACAGGGGTATAAGTTCTTT. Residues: CASSGQGYKFF.

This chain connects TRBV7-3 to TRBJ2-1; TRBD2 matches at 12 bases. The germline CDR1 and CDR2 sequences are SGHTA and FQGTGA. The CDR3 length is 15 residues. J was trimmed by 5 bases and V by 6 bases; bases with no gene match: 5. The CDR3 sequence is CASSPLAGGDNEQFF. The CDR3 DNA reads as TGTGCCAGCAGTCCCCTAGCGGGGGGGGACAATGAGCAGTTCTTC.

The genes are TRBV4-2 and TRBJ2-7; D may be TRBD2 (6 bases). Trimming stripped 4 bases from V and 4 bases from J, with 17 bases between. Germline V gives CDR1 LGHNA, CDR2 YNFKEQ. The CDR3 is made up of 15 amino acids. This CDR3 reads CASSPLRGLPYEQYF. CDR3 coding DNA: TGTGCCAGCAGCCCGCTTCGTGGACTACCTTACGAGCAGTACTTC.

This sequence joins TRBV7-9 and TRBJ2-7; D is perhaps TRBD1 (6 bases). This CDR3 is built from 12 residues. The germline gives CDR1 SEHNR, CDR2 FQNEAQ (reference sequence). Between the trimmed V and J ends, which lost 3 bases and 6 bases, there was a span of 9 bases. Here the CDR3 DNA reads TGTGCCAGCAGCTTGCTGGGGGCCGAGCAGTACTTC. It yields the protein CASSLLGAEQYF.

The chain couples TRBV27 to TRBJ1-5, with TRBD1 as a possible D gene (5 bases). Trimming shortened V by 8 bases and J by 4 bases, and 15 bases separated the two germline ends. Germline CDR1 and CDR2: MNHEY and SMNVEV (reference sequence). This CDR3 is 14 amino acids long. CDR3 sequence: CASGPGLGNQPQHF. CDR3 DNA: TGTGCCAGCGGACCAGGGCTGGGGAATCAGCCCCAGCATTTT.